A selection of T cell receptor beta chains follows, all from one sample in a study of CD8 T cells in ankylosing spondylitis. TCRdb itself ran the 5' RACE reads through MiXCR, one entry per CDR3 protein. The data hold about 330,000 distinct CDR3 sequences, with less than 10% observed a single time. The sample was blood, either unsorted or a sorted T cell fraction (not recorded which). The receptors originated from a male donor with ankylosing spondylitis. Both conserved end residues are trimmed from each CDR3. A D gene is named only where the DNA matches it firmly. Clone size appears in some rows only: once, few, many, or a class for an expanded clone.

NA,TRBV12-3/TRBV12-4,NA,TRBJ2-7,ASSLGFMTGRD
NA,TRBV5-1,many,TRBJ2-1,ASSPLGAEQF
NA,TRBV30,NA,TRBJ2-5,AWSAQVGETQY
TRBD2,TRBV5-1,many,TRBJ2-1,ASSLSGGPYNEQF
NA,TRBV6-2/TRBV6-3,NA,TRBJ1-1,ASLRDTEAF
NA,TRBV12-3/TRBV12-4,NA,TRBJ2-1,ASSLVGHEQF
NA,TRBV4-1,NA,TRBJ2-2,ASSQQQDTGELF
TRBD1,TRBV5-1,few,TRBJ1-1,ASSSDRGQTEAF
TRBD1,TRBV4-1,few,TRBJ1-1,ASSQDRGPGAEAF
TRBD1,TRBV16,NA,TRBJ1-2,ASSQTGTGVYGYT
NA,TRBV29-1,many,TRBJ2-5,SVVVDKETQY
NA,TRBV6-5,NA,TRBJ2-5,ASSYSRESETQY
NA,TRBV2,NA,TRBJ2-3,ASHFDTDTQY
NA,TRBV27,many,TRBJ2-3,ASKPGVGTDTQY
NA,TRBV28,NA,TRBJ1-5,ASRLLNQPQH
TRBD2,TRBV5-1,NA,TRBJ2-5,ASSLGLAEQETQY
TRBD2,TRBV2,few,TRBJ2-7,ASSLSSGRGYEQY
NA,TRBV5-1,few,TRBJ2-7,ASSPQGGGSYEQY
NA,TRBV27,few,TRBJ2-3,ASKATSTDTQY
NA,TRBV28,NA,TRBJ1-2,ASRSDGGSLGYT
NA,TRBV29-1,many,TRBJ2-7,SVATGSRSREQY
NA,TRBV9,NA,TRBJ2-1,ASRRGDYNNEQF
NA,TRBV12-3/TRBV12-4,few,TRBJ2-7,ASRADWEDYEQY
TRBD2,TRBV5-6,few,TRBJ2-2,ASSLVASGSSTTGELF
NA,TRBV7-2,few,TRBJ2-3,ASSLAVGGTDTQY
NA,TRBV29-1,many,TRBJ2-1,SGVGGLYRHNEQF
TRBD2,TRBV11-2,NA,TRBJ2-7,ASSLVGGAASGNYEQY
TRBD1,TRBV5-1,few,TRBJ2-6,ASSLTGAGANVLT
NA,TRBV4-1,many,TRBJ2-2,ATRRGAGAHTGELF